This TCR beta chain was sequenced for a study of T cell responses to AZD1222 COVID-19 vaccine. The assay was immunoSEQ multiplex PCR, and TCRdb's table has in-frame clones only and misses some. The sample includes 110,000 or so clones, around 90% of them seen just once. General study points: Spike-specific TCRs gained breadth and depth after people received two AZD1222 doses. Reportedly, nearly half of unique spike TCRs recognized epitopes outside B.1.351/B.1.1.7 mutations. Repertoire sampling happened only post peak T cell response. Clonal diversity may have been underestimated in mostly white British donors.

There are 12 residues in the CDR3. Germline V gives CDR1 MDHEN, CDR2 SYDVKM. Trimming left V 3 bases short and J 4 bases short, with 6 bases between. A note on this clone: The target antigen is unknown.

This sample comprised peripheral blood, obtained on day 0 of MenACWY control vaccination. V usage is TRBV28 and J usage is TRBJ1-2; no firm D call. This receptor was taken from an adult in good health. CDR3 in amino acids: CASSFMTYGYTF. The CDR3 nucleotides read TGTGCCAGCAGTTTCATGACCTATGGCTACACCTTC.